This T cell receptor (beta chain) comes out of a study of cytomegalovirus exposure and HLA in healthy donors. The study's findings and limits: Across donors, most TCRs were seen rarely, yet some public ones were widespread. The authors assumed roughly uniform sequencing depth across donors for presence/absence analyses.

PCR was performed using 60 Vbeta and 13 Jbeta primers. Using immunoSEQ multiplex PCR, the repertoire was profiled, and TCRdb retains in-frame clones only, with some absent. The sample lists about 160,000 clones, roughly 70% seen once, with roughly 3% in the top ten. The CDR3 covers 15 residues. With 0 bases clipped from V and 6 bases from J, the junction kept 6 bases outside the gene matches. The germline CDR1 and CDR2 sequences are SGHKS and YYEKEE (reference sequence). Comment on this clone: The antigen is unknown.

This rearrangement joins TRBV5-5 to TRBJ2-3; 8 bases match TRBD2. The TCR was taken from a woman aged 45-65 years in good health and CMV-seropositive. Sequenced: PBMCs. CDR3 amino acids: CASSLAGRGDDTQYF. The CDR3 nucleotides are TGTGCCAGCAGCTTGGCCGGGCGGGGGGATGATACGCAGTATTTT. The complete variable domain, with remaining parts taken from reference TRBV5-5 and TRBJ2-3, reads DAGVTQSPTHLIKTRGQQVTLRCSPISGHKSVSWYQQVLGQGPQFIFQYYEKEERGRGNFPDRFSARQFPNYSSELNVNALLLGDSALYLCASSLAGRGDDTQYFGPGTRLTVL.